Ten or more counts support the clone carrying this T cell receptor beta chain. The antigen remains undetermined. Previously reported methods and listed TCR primers produced the bulk TCR libraries. TCRdb redid the calling of the PCR reads with MiXCR, one entry per CDR3 protein. The table shows more than 300,000 distinct CDR3 sequences, with around a fifth occurring only once. This sample stems from a study of molecular identifiers for immune sequencing clone quantification. Overall study findings and caveats: Reports indicate spiked Jurkat TCR RNA from one cell could be found among some 980,000 naive cells.

V was cut by 3 bases and J by 2 bases, with 13 bases left in between. CDR1 is SGHVS and CDR2 is FNYEAQ in the germline V gene. The CDR3 length is 16 residues. This receptor was obtained from a human donor in good health. Some libraries in this study had Jurkat cell RNA spiked in. Sequenced material: naive CD8+ T cells from blood, with Jurkat cell RNA spiked in. Noted subset: FACS-sorted CD8+CD4-CCR7+CD45RA+ naive T cells. This chain uses TRBV7-6 with TRBJ1-4; D might be TRBD1 (5 bases). The CDR3 here is CASSLAPGGTNEKLFF. The CDR3 region has the DNA TGTGCCAGCAGCTTGGCCCCCGGGGGGACTAATGAAAAACTGTTTTTT.